This T cell receptor (beta chain) appears in the sequencing data of a study of blood T cell repertoires in COVID-19. Study at large: PBMCs, B-cell-depleted T cells, or T cells were the source of the cDNA or gDNA that made up the material.

In the original workflow: Reference gene primer amplification yielded estimated nucleated cell counts. TCRdb keeps only in-frame clones here, not all; method: immunoSEQ multiplex PCR. D and trimming were read from the DNA, whereas the V and J calls and clone size are those reported in that table. Among under 500,000 clones listed, about 90% were seen once. Individuals aged roughly 18 to 95 years were recruited from about two dozen US areas. Clinical history reported by participants formed the basis on which cohorts were assigned. V gave up 1 base and J gave up 8 bases, with 14 bases separating them. Germline CDR1 and CDR2: SNHLY and FYNNEI. This CDR3 contains 15 residues.

Specimen: PBMCs or T cells enriched from blood (not recorded which). This clonotype was sampled from a young woman with acute COVID-19. This rearrangement joins TRBV2 to TRBJ1-4; D call uncertain. The CDR3 DNA sequence: TGTGCCAGCAGTGAAGGGATCACCGGGAACGAAAAACTGTTTTTT. This encodes CASSEGITGNEKLFF.